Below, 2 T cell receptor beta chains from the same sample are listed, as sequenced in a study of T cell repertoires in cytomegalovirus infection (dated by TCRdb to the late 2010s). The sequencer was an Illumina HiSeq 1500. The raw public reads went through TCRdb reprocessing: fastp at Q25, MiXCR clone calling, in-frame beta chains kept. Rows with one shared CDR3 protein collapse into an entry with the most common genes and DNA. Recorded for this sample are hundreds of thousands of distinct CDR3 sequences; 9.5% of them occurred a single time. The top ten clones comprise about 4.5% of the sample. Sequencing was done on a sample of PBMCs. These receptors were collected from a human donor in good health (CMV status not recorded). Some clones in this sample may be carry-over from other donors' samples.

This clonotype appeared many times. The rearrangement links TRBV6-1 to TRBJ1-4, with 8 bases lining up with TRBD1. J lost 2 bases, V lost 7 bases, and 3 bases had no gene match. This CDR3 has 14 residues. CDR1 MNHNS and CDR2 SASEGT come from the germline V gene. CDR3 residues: CASNPGGTNEKLFF. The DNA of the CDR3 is TGTGCCAGCAACCCAGGGGGCACTAATGAAAAACTGTTTTTT.

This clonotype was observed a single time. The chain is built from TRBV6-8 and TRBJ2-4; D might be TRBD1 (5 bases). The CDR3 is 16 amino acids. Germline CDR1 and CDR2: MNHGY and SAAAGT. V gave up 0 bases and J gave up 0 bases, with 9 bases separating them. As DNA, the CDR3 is TGTGCCAGCAGTTACTCCCCTCAGGGAGCCAAAAACATTCAGTACTTC. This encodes CASSYSPQGAKNIQYF.